The 21 T cell receptor beta chains below come from one sample, sequenced in a study of blood T cell repertoires in COVID-19 (dated by TCRdb to 2018 to 2021). Library construction relied on the immunoSEQ multiplex PCR assay. TCRdb mirrors the immuneACCESS table, restricted to in-frame sequences. Some clones are absent from its copies; in checked studies, under half trace to an unresolved V gene, and the reason for the others is unknown. The sample includes 150,000 or so clones, with 80% to 85% observed a single time. The ten biggest clones cover roughly 34% of the sample. What was sequenced was peripheral blood. The receptors originated from a human donor in a cohort sampled during active COVID-19.

In regard to this clone: At one boundary the junction diverges from the germline segment, which might be a read error. The J gene is TRBJ1-1, the V gene TRBV9, with D tentatively TRBD1 (6 bases). From germline, CDR1 is SGDLS and CDR2 YYNGEE. The CDR3 length is 12 residues. The CDR3 region has the DNA TGTGCCAGCAGCGTAGGGCGGCAGGGGCCTGTCTTT. This codes for CASSVGRQGPVF.

This chain uses TRBV9 with TRBJ1-6; weak D call: TRBD1 (6 bases). Germline V gene lookup returns CDR1 SGDLS and CDR2 YYNGEE. This CDR3 has 14 residues. V was pared by 2 bases and J by 6 bases, with 9 bases between. CDR3 sequence reads: CASSVGQINSPLHF. CDR3 DNA: TGTGCCAGCAGCGTCGGACAGATTAATTCACCCCTCCACTTT.

This chain joins TRBV9 and TRBJ2-7, with 7 bases aligning to TRBD1. Germline V gene sequence: CDR1 SGDLS, CDR2 YYNGEE. The CDR3 is 13 amino acids. V lost 8 bases and J lost 3; bases outside the gene matches: 8. DNA of the CDR3: TGTGCCAGGCCCCGGGACAGTCGCTACGAGCAGTACTTC. Protein sequence: CARPRDSRYEQYF. Full variable domain (missing parts from reference TRBV9 and TRBJ2-7): DSGVTQTPKHLITATGQRVTLRCSPRSGDLSVYWYQQSLDQGLQFLIQYYNGEERAKGNILERFSAQQFPDLHSELNLSSLELGDSALYFCARPRDSRYEQYFGPGTRLTVT.

The chain links TRBV7-7 to TRBJ2-1; 9 bases align to TRBD2. Germline V gene data show CDR1 as SSHAT and CDR2 as FNYEAQ (reference sequence). The CDR3 length is 14 residues. CDR3 nucleotides: TGTGCTAGTAGTAGCGGGGGTTGGCGGAATGAGCAGTTCTTC. Translating gives CASSSGGWRNEQFF.

The CDR3 protein is CASTQAMYNEQFF. The DNA for the CDR3 is TGTGCCAGCACCCAGGCTATGTACAATGAGCAGTTCTTC. The J gene is TRBJ2-1, the V gene TRBV5-6, with unresolved D. V shed 6 bases and J shed 4 bases, with 11 bases lying between them. The CDR3 runs 13 residues. Per the germline V gene, CDR1 is SGHDT and CDR2 is YYEEEE.

The chain links TRBV3-1 (or the pseudogene TRBV3-2) to TRBJ1-1, with D uncertain. Germline V CDR1 and CDR2: LGHDT, YNNKEL (reference sequence). With 2 bases removed from V and 3 bases from J, the gap between germline ends came to 4 bases. This CDR3 is built from 12 residues. CDR3 coding DNA: TGTGCCAGCAGCCAAAGCGACACTGAAGCTTTCTTT. Translating gives CASSQSDTEAFF.

The J gene is TRBJ2-7, the V gene TRBV27, with 10 bases aligning to TRBD2. With V trimmed by 6 bases and J by 2 bases, 13 bases remained unmatched. CDR1 is MNHEY and CDR2 is SMNVEV in the germline V gene (reference sequence). CDR3 size: 17 residues. In nucleotides, the CDR3 is TGTGCCAGCAGACCTCGCGGTAGCGGGGGGTCCCCCTACGAGCAGTACTTC. Protein sequence: CASRPRGSGGSPYEQYF.

The V and J genes are TRBV6-6 and TRBJ1-1; possible D gene TRBD1, 5 bases. The CDR3 totals 13 residues. The V gene lost 5 bases and the J gene lost 4 bases, with 11 bases spanning the gap. The germline CDR1 and CDR2 sequences are MNHNY and SVGAGI (reference sequence). CDR3 residues: CASSNTGFTEAFF. DNA of the CDR3: TGTGCCAGCAGTAATACAGGTTTCACTGAAGCTTTCTTT.

The chain uses TRBV6-2 or TRBV6-3 and TRBJ2-5; a weak D match, TRBD2 (6 bases). Germline V CDR1 and CDR2: MNHEY, SVGEGT. The CDR3 covers 16 residues. V gave up 0 bases and J gave up 9 bases, with 20 bases separating them. CDR3 sequence (DNA): TGTGCCAGCAGTTACTCGAAGGACGGGACTTTTGGGGCCCAGTACTTC. Amino acids: CASSYSKDGTFGAQYF.

This chain joins TRBV5-1 and TRBJ1-4, with a tentative D call TRBD1 (6 bases). This CDR3 has 16 amino acids. Germline CDR1 reads SGHRS; CDR2 reads YFSETQ. Trimming stripped 3 bases from V and 5 bases from J, with 17 bases between. CDR3 nucleotide sequence: TGCGCCAGCAGCTGGGGCGTGGGACATAGAAATGAAAAACTGTTTTTT. Encoded protein: CASSWGVGHRNEKLFF.

This sequence joins TRBV6-2 or TRBV6-3 and TRBJ1-5, with TRBD1 as a possible D gene (6 bases). Trimming removed 6 bases from V and 1 base from J, with 16 bases in between. CDR3 length: 16 amino acids. Per the germline V gene, CDR1 is MNHEY and CDR2 is SVGEGT. CDR3 in DNA: TGTGCCAGCAGACCTGGGGGGAGGGGGAGCAATCAGCCCCAGCATTTT. Translating gives CASRPGGRGSNQPQHF.

The V gene is TRBV27, the J gene TRBJ2-1, with 8 bases identical to TRBD1. Trimming at V came to 6 bases and at J to 7 bases, leaving 5 bases not matched to a gene. Germline CDR1 and CDR2: MNHEY and SMNVEV (reference sequence). CDR3 length: 13 residues. This chain's CDR3 is CASSRTGWNEQFF. The CDR3 bases are TGTGCCAGCAGCAGGACAGGGTGGAATGAGCAGTTCTTC.

The chain combines TRBV29-1 with TRBJ2-3; the D gene is possibly TRBD2 (6 bases). Germline values: CDR1 SQVTM, CDR2 ANQGSEA. The CDR3 length is 14 residues. Trimming took 5 bases from V and 0 from J, leaving 12 bases between them. This CDR3 is CSVFPAGSTDTQYF. In DNA form, the CDR3 reads TGCAGCGTTTTTCCCGCGGGGAGCACAGATACGCAGTATTTT.

The chain has TRBV19 and TRBJ1-5; D may be TRBD1 (6 bases). CDR1 LNHDA and CDR2 SQIVND come from the germline V gene (reference sequence). The CDR3 totals 16 residues. V lost 4 bases and J lost 1, with 14 bases in between. The CDR3 protein is CASSTAGAWSNQPQHF. CDR3 DNA sequence: TGTGCCAGTAGTACCGCAGGGGCTTGGAGCAATCAGCCCCAGCATTTT.

The genes are TRBV7-3 and TRBJ1-1, with D possibly being TRBD1 (6 bases). V lost 5 bases, J lost 4 bases, and 11 bases lay in between. The CDR3 covers 13 residues. Germline V lookup: CDR1 SGHTA, CDR2 FQGTGA. The CDR3 nucleotides are TGTGCCAGCAGCCCGACAGGTCGCACTGAAGCTTTCTTT. Its protein product is CASSPTGRTEAFF.

In DNA form, the CDR3 reads TGTGCCAGCAGTTACCGGACAGGGGCGCTCTCTGGAAACACCATATATTTT. This encodes CASSYRTGALSGNTIYF. This chain links TRBV6-2 or TRBV6-3 with TRBJ1-3; 9 bases line up with TRBD1. Germline assignment: CDR1 MNHEY and CDR2 SVGEGT. With 2 bases clipped from V and 0 bases from J, the junction kept 5 bases outside the gene matches. The CDR3 extends over 17 amino acids.

Here the CDR3 DNA reads TGTGCCAGCAGTTACGGGACAGGGGGTCGAAATGAGCAGTTCTTC. Translating it yields CASSYGTGGRNEQFF. J is TRBJ2-1 and V is TRBV6-2 or TRBV6-3, with TRBD1 identical over 11 bases. Germline-derived CDR1 and CDR2 are MNHEY and SVGEGT. This CDR3 region has 15 residues. V shed 2 bases, J shed 7 bases, and the junction held 4 bases outside the gene matches.

In this sample, this clone turned up a few times. The chain has TRBV2 and TRBJ1-5; D might be TRBD1 (5 bases). The germline gives CDR1 SNHLY, CDR2 FYNNEI. This CDR3 is 13 amino acids long. The V end lost 7 bases, the J end lost 4 bases, and 11 bases lay between the germline ends. The CDR3 loop reads CASKAGQNQPQHF. The CDR3 DNA reads TGTGCCAGCAAAGCAGGGCAAAATCAGCCCCAGCATTTT.

This chain's CDR3 is CASSTTGPGYTF. The CDR3 DNA follows: TGTGCCAGCAGTACAACAGGTCCTGGCTACACCTTC. The chain couples TRBV2 to TRBJ1-2; possible D gene TRBD1, 5 bases. The CDR3 is made up of 12 amino acids. V lost 5 bases and J lost 7, with 11 bases in between. The germline V gene encodes CDR1 SNHLY and CDR2 FYNNEI.

This sequence joins TRBV3-1 (or the pseudogene TRBV3-2) and TRBJ2-4; D perhaps matches TRBD1 (6 bases). Germline V gives CDR1 LGHDT, CDR2 YNNKEL (reference sequence). The CDR3 is 15 residues long. V gave up 0 bases and J gave up 4 bases, with 10 bases separating them. The chain's CDR3 is CASSQDRTEKNIQYF. As DNA, the CDR3 is TGTGCCAGCAGCCAAGACAGGACAGAGAAAAACATTCAGTACTTC.

The V call is TRBV7-6, the J call TRBJ2-7; a weak D match, TRBD1 (5 bases). Germline CDR1 is SGHVS and CDR2 is FNYEAQ. The CDR3 contains 15 residues. Trimming cost V 5 bases and J 0 bases, with 14 bases left between them. Here the CDR3 reads CASSPETEFSYEQYF. Here the CDR3 DNA reads TGTGCCAGCAGCCCGGAGACAGAATTCTCCTACGAGCAGTACTTC. The entire variable domain, with the rest obtained from reference TRBV7-6 and TRBJ2-7, is as follows: GAGVSQSPRYKVTKRGQDVALRCDPISGHVSLYWYRQALGQGPEFLTYFNYEAQQDKSGLPNDRFSAERPEGSISTLTIQRTEQRDSAMYRCASSPETEFSYEQYFGPGTRLTVT.